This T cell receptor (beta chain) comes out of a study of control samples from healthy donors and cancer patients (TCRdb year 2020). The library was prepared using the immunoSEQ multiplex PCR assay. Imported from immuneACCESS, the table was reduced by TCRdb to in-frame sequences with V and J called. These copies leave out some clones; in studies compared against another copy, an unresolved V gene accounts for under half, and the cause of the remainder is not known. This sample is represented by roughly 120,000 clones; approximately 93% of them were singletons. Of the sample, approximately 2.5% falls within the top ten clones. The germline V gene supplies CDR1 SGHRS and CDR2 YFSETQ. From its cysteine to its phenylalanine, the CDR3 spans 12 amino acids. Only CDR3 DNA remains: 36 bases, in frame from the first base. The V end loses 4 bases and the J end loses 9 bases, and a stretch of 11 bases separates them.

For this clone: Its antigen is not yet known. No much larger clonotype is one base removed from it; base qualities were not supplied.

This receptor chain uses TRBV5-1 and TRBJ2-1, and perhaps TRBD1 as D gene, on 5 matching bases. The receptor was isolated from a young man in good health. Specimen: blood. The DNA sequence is TGCGCCAGCAGCATAGGGGTGGGTGAGCAGTTCTTC. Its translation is CASSIGVGEQFF.